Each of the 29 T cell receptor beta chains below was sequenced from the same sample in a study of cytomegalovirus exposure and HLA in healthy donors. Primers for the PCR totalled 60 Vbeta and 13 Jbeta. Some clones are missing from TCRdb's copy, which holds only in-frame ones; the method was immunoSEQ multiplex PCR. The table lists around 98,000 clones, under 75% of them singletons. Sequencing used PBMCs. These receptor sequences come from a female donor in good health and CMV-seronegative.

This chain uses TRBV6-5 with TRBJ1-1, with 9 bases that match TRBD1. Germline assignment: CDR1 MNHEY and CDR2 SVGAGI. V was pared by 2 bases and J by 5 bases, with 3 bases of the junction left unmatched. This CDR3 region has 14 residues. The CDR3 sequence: CASSYRTGVTEAFF. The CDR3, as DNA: TGTGCCAGCAGTTACAGGACAGGGGTGACTGAAGCTTTCTTT.

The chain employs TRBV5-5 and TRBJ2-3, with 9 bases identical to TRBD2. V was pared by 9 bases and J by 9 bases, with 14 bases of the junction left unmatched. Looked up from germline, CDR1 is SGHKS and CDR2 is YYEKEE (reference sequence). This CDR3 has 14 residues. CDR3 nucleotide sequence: TGTGCCACCGCCCGCGGGGGGGCATCGGACACGCAGTATTTT. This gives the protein CATARGGASDTQYF. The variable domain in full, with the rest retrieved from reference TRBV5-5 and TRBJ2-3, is DAGVTQSPTHLIKTRGQQVTLRCSPISGHKSVSWYQQVLGQGPQFIFQYYEKEERGRGNFPDRFSARQFPNYSSELNVNALLLGDSALYLCATARGGASDTQYFGPGTRLTVL.

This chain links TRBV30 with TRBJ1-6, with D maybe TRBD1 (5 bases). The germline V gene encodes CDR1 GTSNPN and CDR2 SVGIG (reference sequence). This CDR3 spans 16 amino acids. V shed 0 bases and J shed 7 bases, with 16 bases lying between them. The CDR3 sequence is CAWSVLGGVGNSPLHF. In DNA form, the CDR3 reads TGTGCCTGGAGTGTACTTGGGGGGGTTGGAAATTCACCCCTCCACTTT. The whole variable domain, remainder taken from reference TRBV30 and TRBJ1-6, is SQTIHQWPATLVQPVGSPLSLECTVEGTSNPNLYWYRQAAGRGLQLLFYSVGIGQISSEVPQNLSASRPQDRQFILSSKKLLLSDSGFYLCAWSVLGGVGNSPLHFGNGTRLTVT.

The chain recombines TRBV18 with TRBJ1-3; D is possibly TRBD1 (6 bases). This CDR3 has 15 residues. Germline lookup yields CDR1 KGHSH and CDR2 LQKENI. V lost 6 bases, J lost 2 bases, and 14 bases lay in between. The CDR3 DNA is TGTGCCAGCTCCAATTCGGCAGGGGCTGGAAACACCATATATTTT. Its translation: CASSNSAGAGNTIYF.

This CDR3 is CASSAASGGSYEQYF. DNA for the CDR3: TGTGCCAGCAGTGCGGCTAGCGGGGGCTCCTACGAGCAGTACTTC. The V gene is TRBV6-1, the J gene TRBJ2-7; 10 nucleotides match TRBD2. V lost 4 bases and J lost 0; bases outside the gene matches: 3. CDR1 MNHNS and CDR2 SASEGT come from the germline V gene. The CDR3 spans 15 residues.

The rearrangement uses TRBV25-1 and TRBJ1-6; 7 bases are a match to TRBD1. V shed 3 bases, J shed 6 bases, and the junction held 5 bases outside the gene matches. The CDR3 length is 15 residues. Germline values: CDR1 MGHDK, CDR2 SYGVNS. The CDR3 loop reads CASSDGTVLNSPLHF. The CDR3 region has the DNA TGTGCCAGCAGTGATGGGACAGTCCTTAATTCACCCCTCCACTTT.

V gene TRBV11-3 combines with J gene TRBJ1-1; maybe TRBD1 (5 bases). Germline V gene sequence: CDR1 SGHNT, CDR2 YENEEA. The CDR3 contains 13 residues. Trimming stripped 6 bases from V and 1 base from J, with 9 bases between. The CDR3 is CASRVGQNTEAFF. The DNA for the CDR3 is TGTGCCAGCAGGGTCGGACAGAACACTGAAGCTTTCTTT.

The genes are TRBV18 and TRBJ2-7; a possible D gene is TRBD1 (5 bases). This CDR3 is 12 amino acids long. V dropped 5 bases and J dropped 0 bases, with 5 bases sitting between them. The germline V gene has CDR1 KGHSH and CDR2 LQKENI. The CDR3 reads CASSDSSYEQYF. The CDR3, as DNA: TGTGCCAGCTCAGACAGCTCCTACGAGCAGTACTTC.

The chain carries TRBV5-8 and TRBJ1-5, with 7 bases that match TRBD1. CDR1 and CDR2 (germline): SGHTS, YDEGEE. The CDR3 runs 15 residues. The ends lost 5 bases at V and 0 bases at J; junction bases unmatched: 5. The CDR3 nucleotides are TGTGCCAGCAGTGAGTACAGGGGTAGCAATCAGCCCCAGCATTTT. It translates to CASSEYRGSNQPQHF.

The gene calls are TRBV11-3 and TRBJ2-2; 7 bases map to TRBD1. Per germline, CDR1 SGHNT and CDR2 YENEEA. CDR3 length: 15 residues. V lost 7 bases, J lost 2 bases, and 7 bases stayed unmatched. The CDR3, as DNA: TGTGCCAGCACCGGAAGGGGGCGAAACACCGGGGAGCTGTTTTTT. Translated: CASTGRGRNTGELFF.

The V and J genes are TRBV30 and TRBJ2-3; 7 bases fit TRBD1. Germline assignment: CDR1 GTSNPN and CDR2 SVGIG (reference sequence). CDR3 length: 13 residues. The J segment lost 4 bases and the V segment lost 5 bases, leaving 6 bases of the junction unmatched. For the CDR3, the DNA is TGTGCCTGGGGGACCCAGGGGGCAGATACGCAGTATTTT. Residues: CAWGTQGADTQYF.

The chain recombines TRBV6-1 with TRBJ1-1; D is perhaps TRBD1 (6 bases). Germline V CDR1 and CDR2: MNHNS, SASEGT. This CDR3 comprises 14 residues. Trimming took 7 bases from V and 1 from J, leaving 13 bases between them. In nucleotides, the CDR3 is TGTGCCAGCACCCTCGGACAGACGAACACTGAAGCTTTCTTT. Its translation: CASTLGQTNTEAFF.

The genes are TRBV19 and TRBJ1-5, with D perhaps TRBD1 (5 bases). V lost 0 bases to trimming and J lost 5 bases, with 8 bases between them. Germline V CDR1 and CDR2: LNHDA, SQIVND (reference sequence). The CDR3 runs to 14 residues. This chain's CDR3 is CASSIEGGHQPQHF. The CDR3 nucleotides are TGTGCCAGTAGTATAGAGGGGGGTCATCAGCCCCAGCATTTT.

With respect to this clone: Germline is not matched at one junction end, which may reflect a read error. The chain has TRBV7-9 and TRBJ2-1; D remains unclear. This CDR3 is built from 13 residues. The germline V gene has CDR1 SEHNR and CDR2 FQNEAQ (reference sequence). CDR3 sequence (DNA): TGTTCCAGCAGCTTATACTGGTCCAATGAGCAGTTCTTC. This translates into CSSSLYWSNEQFF. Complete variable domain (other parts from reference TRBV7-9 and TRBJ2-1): DTGVSQNPRHKITKRGQNVTFRCDPISEHNRLYWYRQTLGQGPEFLTYFQNEAQLEKSRLLSDRFSAERPKGSFSTLEIQRTEQGDSAMYLCSSSLYWSNEQFFGPGTRLTVL.

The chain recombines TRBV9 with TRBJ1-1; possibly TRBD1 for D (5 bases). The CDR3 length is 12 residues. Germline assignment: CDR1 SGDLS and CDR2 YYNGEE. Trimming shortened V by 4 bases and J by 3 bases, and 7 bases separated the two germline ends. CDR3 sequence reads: CASSLTDTEAFF. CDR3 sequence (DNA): TGTGCCAGCAGCCTGACAGACACTGAAGCTTTCTTT.

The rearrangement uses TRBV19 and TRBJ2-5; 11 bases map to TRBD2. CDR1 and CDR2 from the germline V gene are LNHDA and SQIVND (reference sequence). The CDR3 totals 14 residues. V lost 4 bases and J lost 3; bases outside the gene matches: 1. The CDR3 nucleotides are TGTGCCAGTAGTAGACTAGCGGGAAAAGAGACCCAGTACTTC. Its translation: CASSRLAGKETQYF. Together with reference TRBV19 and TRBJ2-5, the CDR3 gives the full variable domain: DGGITQSPKYLFRKEGQNVTLSCEQNLNHDAMYWYRQDPGQGLRLIYYSQIVNDFQKGDIAEGYSVSREKKESFPLTVTSAQKNPTAFYLCASSRLAGKETQYFGPGTRLLVL.

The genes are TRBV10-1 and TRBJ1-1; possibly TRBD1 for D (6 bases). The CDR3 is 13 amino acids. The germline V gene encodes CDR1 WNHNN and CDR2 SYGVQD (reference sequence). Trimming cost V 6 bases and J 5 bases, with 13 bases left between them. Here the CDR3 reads CASREAGETEAFF. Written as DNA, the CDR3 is TGCGCCAGCAGAGAAGCAGGGGAAACTGAAGCTTTCTTT.

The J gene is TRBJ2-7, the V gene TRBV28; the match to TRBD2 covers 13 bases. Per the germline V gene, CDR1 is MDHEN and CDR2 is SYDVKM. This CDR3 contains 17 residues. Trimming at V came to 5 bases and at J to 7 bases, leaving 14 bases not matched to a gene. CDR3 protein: CASSDSGLAGRLREQYF. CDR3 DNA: TGTGCCAGCAGTGACTCGGGACTAGCGGGAAGACTAAGAGAGCAGTACTTC.

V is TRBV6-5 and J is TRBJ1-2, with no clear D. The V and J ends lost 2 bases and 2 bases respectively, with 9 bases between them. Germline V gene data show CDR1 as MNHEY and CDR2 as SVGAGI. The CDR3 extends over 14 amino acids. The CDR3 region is CASSYRVPNYGYTF. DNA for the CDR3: TGTGCCAGCAGTTACCGTGTCCCGAACTATGGCTACACCTTC.

This CDR3 is CASSSELDRAIAKNIQYF. DNA for the CDR3: TGTGCCAGCAGCTCCGAACTCGACAGGGCAATAGCCAAAAACATTCAGTACTTC. The rearrangement links TRBV7-8 to TRBJ2-4, with 7 bases matching TRBD1. The CDR3 sequence is 18 residues long. CDR1 and CDR2 (germline): SGHVS, FQNEAQ. V lost 4 bases to trimming and J lost 0 bases; unmatched junction nucleotides: 12. The variable domain in full, with the rest retrieved from reference TRBV7-8 and TRBJ2-4, is GAGVSQSPRYKVAKRGQDVALRCDPISGHVSLFWYQQALGQGPEFLTYFQNEAQLDKSGLPSDRFFAERPEGSVSTLKIQRTQQEDSAVYLCASSSELDRAIAKNIQYFGAGTRLSVL.

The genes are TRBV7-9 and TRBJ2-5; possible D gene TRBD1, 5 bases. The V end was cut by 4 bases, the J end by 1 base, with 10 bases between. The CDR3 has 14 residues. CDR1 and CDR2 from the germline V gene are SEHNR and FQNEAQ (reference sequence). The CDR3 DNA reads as TGTGCCAGCAGCTCAGGGAACGGCCAAGAGACCCAGTACTTC. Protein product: CASSSGNGQETQYF.

CDR3 residues: CASSLGQGVFQPQHF. Here the CDR3 DNA reads TGTGCCAGCAGTTTAGGGCAGGGGGTGTTTCAGCCCCAGCATTTT. V gene TRBV6-5 combines with J gene TRBJ1-5; 7 bases are a match to TRBD1. CDR3 size: 15 residues. The V gene end was trimmed by 4 bases and the J gene end by 6 bases; junction bases not matched to a gene: 9. The germline V gene has CDR1 MNHEY and CDR2 SVGAGI.

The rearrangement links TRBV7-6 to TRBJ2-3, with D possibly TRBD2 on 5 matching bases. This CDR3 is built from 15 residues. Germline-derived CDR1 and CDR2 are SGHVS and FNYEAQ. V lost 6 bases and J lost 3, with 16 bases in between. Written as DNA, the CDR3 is TGTGCCAGCAGTAGGATGGACTCAGTAACAGATACGCAGTATTTT. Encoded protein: CASSRMDSVTDTQYF.

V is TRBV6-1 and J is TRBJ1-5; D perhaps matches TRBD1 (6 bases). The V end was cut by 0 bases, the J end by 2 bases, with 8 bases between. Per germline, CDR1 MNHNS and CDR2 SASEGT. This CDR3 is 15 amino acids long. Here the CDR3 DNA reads TGTGCCAGCAGTGAAGCGTGGACAGGCAATCAGCCCCAGCATTTT. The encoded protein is CASSEAWTGNQPQHF.

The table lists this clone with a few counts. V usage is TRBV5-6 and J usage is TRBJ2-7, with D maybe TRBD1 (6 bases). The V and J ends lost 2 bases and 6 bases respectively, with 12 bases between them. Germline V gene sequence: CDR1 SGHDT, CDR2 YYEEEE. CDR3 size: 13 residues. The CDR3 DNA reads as TGTGCCAGCAGCTTTAAGGCAGGGGTCGAGCAGTACTTC. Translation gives CASSFKAGVEQYF.

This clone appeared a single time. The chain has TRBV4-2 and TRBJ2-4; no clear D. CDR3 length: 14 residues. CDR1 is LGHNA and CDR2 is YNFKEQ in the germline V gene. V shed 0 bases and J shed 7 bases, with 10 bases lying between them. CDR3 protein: CASSQDRSSNIQYF. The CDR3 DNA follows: TGTGCCAGCAGCCAAGACAGATCAAGTAACATTCAGTACTTC.

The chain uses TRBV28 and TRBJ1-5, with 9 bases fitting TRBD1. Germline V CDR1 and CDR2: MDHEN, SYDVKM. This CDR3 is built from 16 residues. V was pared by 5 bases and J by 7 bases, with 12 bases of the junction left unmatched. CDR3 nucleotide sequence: TGTGCCAGCAGTGGATCCGGGACAGGGCTTTTGCAGCCCCAGCATTTT. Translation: CASSGSGTGLLQPQHF.

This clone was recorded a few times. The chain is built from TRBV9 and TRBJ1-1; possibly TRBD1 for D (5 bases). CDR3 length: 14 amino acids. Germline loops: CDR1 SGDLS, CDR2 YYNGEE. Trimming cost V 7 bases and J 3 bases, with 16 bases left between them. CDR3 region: CASSPGGVDTEAFF. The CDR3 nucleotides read TGTGCCAGCTCCCCCGGGGGGGTCGACACTGAAGCTTTCTTT.

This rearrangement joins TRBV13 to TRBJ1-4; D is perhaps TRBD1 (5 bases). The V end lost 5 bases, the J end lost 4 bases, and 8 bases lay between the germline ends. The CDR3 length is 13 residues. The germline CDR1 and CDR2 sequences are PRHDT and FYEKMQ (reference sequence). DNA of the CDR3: TGTGCCAGCAGCCCGGGGGTTAATGAAAAACTGTTTTTT. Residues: CASSPGVNEKLFF.